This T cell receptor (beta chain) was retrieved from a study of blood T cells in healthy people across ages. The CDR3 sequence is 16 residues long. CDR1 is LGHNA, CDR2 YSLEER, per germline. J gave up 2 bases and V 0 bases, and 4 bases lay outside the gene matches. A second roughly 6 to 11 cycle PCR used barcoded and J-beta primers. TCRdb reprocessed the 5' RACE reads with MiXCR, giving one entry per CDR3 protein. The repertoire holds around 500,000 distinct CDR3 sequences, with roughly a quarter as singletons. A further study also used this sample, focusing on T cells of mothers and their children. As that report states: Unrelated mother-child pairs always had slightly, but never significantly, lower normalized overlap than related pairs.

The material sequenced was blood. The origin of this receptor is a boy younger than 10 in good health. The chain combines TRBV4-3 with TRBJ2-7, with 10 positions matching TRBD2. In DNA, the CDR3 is TGCGCCAGCAGCCAAGACCCCGGACTAGCGGCCTACGAGCAGTACTTC. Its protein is CASSQDPGLAAYEQYF.